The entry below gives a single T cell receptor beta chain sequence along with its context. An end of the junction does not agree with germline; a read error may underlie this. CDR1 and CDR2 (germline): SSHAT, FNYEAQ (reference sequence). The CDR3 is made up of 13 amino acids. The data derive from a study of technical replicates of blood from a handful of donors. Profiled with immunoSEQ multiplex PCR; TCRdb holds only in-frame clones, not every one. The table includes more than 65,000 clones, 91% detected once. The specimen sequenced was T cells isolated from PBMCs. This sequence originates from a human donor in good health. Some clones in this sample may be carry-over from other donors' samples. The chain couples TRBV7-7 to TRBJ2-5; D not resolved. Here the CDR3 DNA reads TGTGCTAGCAGCTTGGGCAGCCAAGAGACCCAGTACTTC. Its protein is CASSLGSQETQYF.